This T cell receptor (beta chain) is from a study of regulatory T cells in long-lasting Graves disease. Trimming took 3 bases from V and 8 from J, leaving 11 bases between them. Germline V gene data show CDR1 as ENHRY and CDR2 as SYGVKD. This CDR3 spans 14 amino acids. Both iRepertoire HTBI primers and Arm-PCR of CDR3 regions were used to build the TCR beta libraries. TCRdb re-derived calls from the multiplex PCR reads in MiXCR, one entry per CDR3 protein. The repertoire holds 400,000 to 450,000 distinct CDR3 sequences, with around 24% as singletons. This clonotype was counted a few times. Time point of the sample: persistent/refractory GD, antithyroid drugs over 5 years with positive TRAb. RNA extracted from PBMCs served as the sequencing template.

The V gene is TRBV10-3, the J gene TRBJ1-6; D perhaps matches TRBD1 (6 bases). Sequences were derived from peripheral blood mononuclear cells (PBMCs), sampled when the disease was refractory, from a patient treated with antithyroid drugs. The receptor was derived from a female donor with Graves disease. CDR3 sequence (DNA): TGTGCCATCAGTGAACACAGGGTAGATTCACCCCTCCACTTT. It yields the protein CAISEHRVDSPLHF.